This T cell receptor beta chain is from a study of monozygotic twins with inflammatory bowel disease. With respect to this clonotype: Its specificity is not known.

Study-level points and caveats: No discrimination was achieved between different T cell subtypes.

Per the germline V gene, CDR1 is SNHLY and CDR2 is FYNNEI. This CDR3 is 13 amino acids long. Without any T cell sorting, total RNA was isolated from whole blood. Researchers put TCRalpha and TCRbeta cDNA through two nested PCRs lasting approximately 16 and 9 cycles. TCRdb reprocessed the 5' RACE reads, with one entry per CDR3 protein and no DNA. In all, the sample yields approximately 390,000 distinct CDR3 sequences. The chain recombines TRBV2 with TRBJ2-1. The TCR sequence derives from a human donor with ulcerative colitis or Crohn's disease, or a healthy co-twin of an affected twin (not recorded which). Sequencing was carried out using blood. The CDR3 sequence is CASAGGPNNEQFF.